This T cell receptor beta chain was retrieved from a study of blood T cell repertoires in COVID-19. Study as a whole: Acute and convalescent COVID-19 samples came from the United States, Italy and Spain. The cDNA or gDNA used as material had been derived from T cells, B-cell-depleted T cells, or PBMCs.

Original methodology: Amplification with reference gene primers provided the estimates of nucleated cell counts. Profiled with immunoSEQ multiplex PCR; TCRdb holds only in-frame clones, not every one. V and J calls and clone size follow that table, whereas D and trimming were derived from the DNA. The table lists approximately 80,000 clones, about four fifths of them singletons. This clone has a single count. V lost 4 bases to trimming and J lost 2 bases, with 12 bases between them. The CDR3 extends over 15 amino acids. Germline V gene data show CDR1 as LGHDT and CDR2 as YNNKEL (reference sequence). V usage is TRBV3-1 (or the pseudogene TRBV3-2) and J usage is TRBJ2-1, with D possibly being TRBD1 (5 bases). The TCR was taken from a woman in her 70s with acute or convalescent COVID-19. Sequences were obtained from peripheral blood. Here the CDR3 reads CASSLDRYPYNEQFF. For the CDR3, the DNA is TGTGCCAGCAGCCTCGACAGATACCCCTACAATGAGCAGTTCTTC.